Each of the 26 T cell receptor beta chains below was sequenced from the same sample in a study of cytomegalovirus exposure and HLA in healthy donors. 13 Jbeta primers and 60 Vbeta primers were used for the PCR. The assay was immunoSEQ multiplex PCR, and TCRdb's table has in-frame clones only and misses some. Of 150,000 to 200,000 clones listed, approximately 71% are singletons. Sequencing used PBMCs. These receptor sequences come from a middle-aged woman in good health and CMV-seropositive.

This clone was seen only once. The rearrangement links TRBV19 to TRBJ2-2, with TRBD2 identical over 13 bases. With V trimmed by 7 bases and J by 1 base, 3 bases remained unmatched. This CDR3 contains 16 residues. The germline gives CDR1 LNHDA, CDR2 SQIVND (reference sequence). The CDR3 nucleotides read TGTGCCAGTAAACGACTAGCGGGAGGGAACACCGGGGAGCTGTTTTTT. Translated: CASKRLAGGNTGELFF.

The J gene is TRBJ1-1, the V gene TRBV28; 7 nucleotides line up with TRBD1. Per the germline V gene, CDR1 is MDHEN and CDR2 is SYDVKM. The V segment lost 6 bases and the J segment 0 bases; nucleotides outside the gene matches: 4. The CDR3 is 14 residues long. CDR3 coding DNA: TGTGCCAGCAGGGGGGGACAGTTGAACACTGAAGCTTTCTTT. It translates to CASRGGQLNTEAFF. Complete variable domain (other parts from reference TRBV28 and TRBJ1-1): DVKVTQSSRYLVKRTGEKVFLECVQDMDHENMFWYRQDPGLGLRLIYFSYDVKMKEKGDIPEGYSVSREKKERFSLILESASTNQTSMYLCASRGGQLNTEAFFGQGTRLTVV.

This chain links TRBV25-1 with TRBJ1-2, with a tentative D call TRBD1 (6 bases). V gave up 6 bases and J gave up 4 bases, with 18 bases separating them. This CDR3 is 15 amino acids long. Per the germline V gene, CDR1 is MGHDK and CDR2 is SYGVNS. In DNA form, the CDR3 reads TGTGCCAGCAGGGGACCGGGACAAAGAAGCTATGGCTACACCTTC. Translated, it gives CASRGPGQRSYGYTF.

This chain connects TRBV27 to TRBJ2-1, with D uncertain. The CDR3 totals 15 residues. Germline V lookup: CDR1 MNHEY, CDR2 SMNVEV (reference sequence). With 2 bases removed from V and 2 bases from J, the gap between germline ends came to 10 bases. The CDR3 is CASSLEVSPYNEQFF. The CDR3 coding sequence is TGTGCCAGCAGTTTAGAGGTATCCCCCTACAATGAGCAGTTCTTC.

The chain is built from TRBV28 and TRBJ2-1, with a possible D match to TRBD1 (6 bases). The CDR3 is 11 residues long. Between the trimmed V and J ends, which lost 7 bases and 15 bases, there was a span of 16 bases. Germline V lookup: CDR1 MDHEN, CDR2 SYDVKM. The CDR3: CASTLGQNWFF. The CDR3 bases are TGTGCCAGCACCCTCGGACAGAATTGGTTCTTC.

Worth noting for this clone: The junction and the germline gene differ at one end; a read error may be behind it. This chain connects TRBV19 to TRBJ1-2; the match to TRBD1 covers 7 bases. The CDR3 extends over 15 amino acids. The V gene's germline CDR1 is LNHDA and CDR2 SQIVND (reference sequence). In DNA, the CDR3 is TGTGCCAGTAGGATAGGGGACAGCTTTAACTATGGCTACACCTTC. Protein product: CASRIGDSFNYGYTF.

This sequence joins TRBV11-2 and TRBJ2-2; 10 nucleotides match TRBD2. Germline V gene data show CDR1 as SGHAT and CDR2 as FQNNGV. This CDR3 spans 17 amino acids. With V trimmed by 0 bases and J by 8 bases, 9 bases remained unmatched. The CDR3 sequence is CASSLERLAGVTGELFF. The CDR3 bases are TGTGCCAGCAGCTTAGAACGGCTAGCGGGAGTGACTGGGGAGCTGTTTTTT.

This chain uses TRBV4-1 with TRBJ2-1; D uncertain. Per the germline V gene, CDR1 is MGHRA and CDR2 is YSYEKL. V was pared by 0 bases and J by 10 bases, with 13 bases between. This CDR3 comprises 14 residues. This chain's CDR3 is CASSQDGSRQEQFF. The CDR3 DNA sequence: TGCGCCAGCAGCCAAGATGGCAGTCGTCAGGAGCAGTTCTTC.

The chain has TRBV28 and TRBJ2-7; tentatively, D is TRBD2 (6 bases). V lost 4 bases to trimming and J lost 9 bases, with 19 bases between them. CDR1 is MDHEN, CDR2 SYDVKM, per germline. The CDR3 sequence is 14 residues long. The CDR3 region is CASSSPGLDAWQYF. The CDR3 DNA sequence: TGTGCCAGCAGTTCCCCGGGACTGGACGCTTGGCAGTACTTC.

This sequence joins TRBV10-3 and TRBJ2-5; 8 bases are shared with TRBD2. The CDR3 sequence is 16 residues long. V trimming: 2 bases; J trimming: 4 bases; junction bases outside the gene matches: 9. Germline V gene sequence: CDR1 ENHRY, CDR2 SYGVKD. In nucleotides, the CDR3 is TGTGCCATCAGTGAGGGTATTACTAGCGGAAGAGAGACCCAGTACTTC. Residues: CAISEGITSGRETQYF.

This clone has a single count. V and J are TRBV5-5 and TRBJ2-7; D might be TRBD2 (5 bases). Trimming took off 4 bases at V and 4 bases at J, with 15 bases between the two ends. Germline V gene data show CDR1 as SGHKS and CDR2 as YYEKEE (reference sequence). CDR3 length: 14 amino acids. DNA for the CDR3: TGTGCCAGCAGCCGCATGGACGGAGGTTACGAGCAGTACTTC. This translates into CASSRMDGGYEQYF.

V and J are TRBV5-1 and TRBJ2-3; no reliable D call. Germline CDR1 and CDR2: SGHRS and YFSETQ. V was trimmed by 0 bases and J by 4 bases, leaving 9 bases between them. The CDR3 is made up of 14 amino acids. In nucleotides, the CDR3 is TGCGCCAGCAGCTTGGCCGTGGCGGCAGATACGCAGTATTTT. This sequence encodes CASSLAVAADTQYF.

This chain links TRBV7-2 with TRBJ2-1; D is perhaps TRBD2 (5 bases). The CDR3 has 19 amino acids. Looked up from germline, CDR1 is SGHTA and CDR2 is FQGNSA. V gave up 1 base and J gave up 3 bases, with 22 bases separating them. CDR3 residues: CASSLVLYDRLAHYNEQFF. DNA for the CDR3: TGTGCCAGCAGCTTAGTACTGTACGATAGGCTAGCTCACTACAATGAGCAGTTCTTC.

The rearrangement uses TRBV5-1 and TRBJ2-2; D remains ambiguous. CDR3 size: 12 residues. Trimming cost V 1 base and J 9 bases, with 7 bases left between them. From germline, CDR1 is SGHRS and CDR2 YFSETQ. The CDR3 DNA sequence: TGCGCCAGCAGCTTGACAAAGTGGGAGCTGTTTTTT. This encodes CASSLTKWELFF. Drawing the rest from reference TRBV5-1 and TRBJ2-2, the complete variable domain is KAGVTQTPRYLIKTRGQQVTLSCSPISGHRSVSWYQQTPGQGLQFLFEYFSETQRNKGNFPGRFSGRQFSNSRSEMNVSTLELGDSALYLCASSLTKWELFFGEGSRLTVL.

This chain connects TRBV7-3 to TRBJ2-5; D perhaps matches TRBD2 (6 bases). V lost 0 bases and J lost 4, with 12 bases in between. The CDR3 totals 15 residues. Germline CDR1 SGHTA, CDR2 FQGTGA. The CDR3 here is CASSLTGGRGETQYF. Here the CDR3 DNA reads TGTGCCAGCAGCTTAACGGGAGGAAGAGGAGAGACCCAGTACTTC.

CDR3 DNA: TGCAGTGCCCCCCCATGCTACGAGCAGTACTTC. Translated, it gives CSAPPCYEQYF. The V gene is TRBV20-1, the J gene TRBJ2-7; D ambiguous. Trimming shortened V by 6 bases and J by 3 bases, and 9 bases separated the two germline ends. The CDR3 has 11 amino acids. Per the germline V gene, CDR1 is DFQATT and CDR2 is SNEGSKA (reference sequence).

CDR3: CASSLGDRVNEQFF. Written as DNA, the CDR3 is TGCGCCAGCAGCTTAGGGGACAGGGTTAATGAGCAGTTCTTC. The rearrangement joins TRBV5-1 to TRBJ2-1; 9 nucleotides line up with TRBD1. The CDR3 covers 14 residues. Germline V gives CDR1 SGHRS, CDR2 YFSETQ. V lost 2 bases, J lost 7 bases, and 4 bases stayed unmatched. The whole variable domain, remainder taken from reference TRBV5-1 and TRBJ2-1, is KAGVTQTPRYLIKTRGQQVTLSCSPISGHRSVSWYQQTPGQGLQFLFEYFSETQRNKGNFPGRFSGRQFSNSRSEMNVSTLELGDSALYLCASSLGDRVNEQFFGPGTRLTVL.

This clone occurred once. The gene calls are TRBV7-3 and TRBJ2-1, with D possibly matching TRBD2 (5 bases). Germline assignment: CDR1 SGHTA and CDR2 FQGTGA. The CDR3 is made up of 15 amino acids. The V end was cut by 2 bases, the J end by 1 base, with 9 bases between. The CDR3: CASSLARTSYNEQFF. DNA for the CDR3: TGTGCCAGCAGCTTAGCTCGGACTTCCTACAATGAGCAGTTCTTC.

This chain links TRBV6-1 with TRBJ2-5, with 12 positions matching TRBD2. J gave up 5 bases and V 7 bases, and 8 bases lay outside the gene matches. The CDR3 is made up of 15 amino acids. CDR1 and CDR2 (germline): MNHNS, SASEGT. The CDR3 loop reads CASNLGTSGWETQYF. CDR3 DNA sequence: TGTGCCAGCAACCTGGGGACTAGCGGGTGGGAGACCCAGTACTTC.

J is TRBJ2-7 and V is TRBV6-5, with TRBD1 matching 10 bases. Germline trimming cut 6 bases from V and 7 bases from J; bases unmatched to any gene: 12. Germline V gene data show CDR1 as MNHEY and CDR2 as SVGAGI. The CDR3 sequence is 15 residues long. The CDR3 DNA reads TGTGCCAGCAGCGCGAGACAGGGGGCGATGGGTGAGCAGTACTTC. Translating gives CASSARQGAMGEQYF.

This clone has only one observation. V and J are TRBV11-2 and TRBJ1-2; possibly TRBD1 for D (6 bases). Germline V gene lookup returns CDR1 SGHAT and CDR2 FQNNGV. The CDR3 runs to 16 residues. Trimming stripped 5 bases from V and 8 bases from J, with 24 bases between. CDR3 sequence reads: CASSTDSFGPIEGYTF. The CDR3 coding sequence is TGTGCCAGCAGCACGGACAGCTTTGGGCCCATTGAAGGCTACACCTTC. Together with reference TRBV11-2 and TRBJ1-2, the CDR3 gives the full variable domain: EAGVAQSPRYKIIEKRQSVAFWCNPISGHATLYWYQQILGQGPKLLIQFQNNGVVDDSQLPKDRFSAERLKGVDSTLKIQPAKLEDSAVYLCASSTDSFGPIEGYTFGSGTRLTVV.

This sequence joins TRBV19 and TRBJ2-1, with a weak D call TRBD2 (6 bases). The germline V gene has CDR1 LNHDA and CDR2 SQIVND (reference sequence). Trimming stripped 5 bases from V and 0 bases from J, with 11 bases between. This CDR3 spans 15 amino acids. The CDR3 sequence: CASSLAVSSYNEQFF. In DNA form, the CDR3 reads TGTGCCAGTAGTTTAGCGGTGAGCTCCTACAATGAGCAGTTCTTC.

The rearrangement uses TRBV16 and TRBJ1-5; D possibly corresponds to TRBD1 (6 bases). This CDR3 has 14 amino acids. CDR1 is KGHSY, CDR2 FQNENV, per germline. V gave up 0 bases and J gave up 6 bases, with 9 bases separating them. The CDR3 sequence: CASSQSSGVQPQHF. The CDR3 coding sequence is TGTGCCAGCAGCCAATCTTCAGGGGTTCAGCCCCAGCATTTT.

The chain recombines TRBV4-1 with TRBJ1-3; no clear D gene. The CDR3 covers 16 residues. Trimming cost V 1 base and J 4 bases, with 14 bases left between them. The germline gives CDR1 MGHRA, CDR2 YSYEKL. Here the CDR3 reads CASSQVGRTLGNTIYF. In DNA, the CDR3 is TGCGCCAGCAGCCAAGTCGGGAGAACTCTAGGAAACACCATATATTTT.

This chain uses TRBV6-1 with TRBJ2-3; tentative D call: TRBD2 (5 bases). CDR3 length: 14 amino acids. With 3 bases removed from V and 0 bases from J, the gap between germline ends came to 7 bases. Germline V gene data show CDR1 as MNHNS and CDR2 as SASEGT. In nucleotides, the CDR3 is TGTGCCAGCAGTGAGGTAGCGAGCACAGATACGCAGTATTTT. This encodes CASSEVASTDTQYF.

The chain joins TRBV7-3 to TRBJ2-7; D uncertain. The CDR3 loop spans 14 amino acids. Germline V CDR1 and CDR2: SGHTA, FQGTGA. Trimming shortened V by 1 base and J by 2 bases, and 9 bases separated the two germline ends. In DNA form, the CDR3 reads TGTGCCAGCAGCTTAATGGGCCCAACCTACGAGCAGTACTTC. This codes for CASSLMGPTYEQYF.